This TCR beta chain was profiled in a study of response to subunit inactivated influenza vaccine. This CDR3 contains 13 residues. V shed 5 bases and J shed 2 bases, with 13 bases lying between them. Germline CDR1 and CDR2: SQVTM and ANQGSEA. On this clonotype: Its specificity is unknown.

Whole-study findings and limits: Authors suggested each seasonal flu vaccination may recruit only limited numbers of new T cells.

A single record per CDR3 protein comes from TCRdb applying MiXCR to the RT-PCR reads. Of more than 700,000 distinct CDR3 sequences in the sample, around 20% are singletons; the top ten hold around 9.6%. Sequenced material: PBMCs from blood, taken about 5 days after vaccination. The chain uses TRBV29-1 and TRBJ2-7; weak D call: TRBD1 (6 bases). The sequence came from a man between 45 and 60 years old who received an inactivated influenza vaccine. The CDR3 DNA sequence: TGCAGCGTTCCAGGGGATACCGCCTACGAGCAGTACTTC. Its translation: CSVPGDTAYEQYF.